The text below deals with one TCR beta chain. Data came from immunoSEQ multiplex PCR; TCRdb stores just in-frame clones and leaves some out. The sample lists approximately 150,000 clones; around 86% were seen once. The entry originates in a study of blood T cell repertoires in COVID-19. Donors in Cohort 3 who had recovered were those with two negative PCRs, healthcare professional clearance, or resolution of their symptoms. Germline CDR1 MNHEY, CDR2 SVGEGT. Trimming left V 0 bases short and J 8 bases short, with 7 bases between. The CDR3 runs 12 residues. The material sequenced was PBMCs or T cells enriched from blood (not recorded which). The sequence was obtained from a man in his fifties or sixties who had recovered from COVID-19. The genes are TRBV6-2 or TRBV6-3 and TRBJ1-2; no firm D call. CDR3 sequence: CASSYSRLGYTF. The DNA of the CDR3 is TGTGCCAGCAGTTACTCCCGTTTGGGCTACACCTTC.